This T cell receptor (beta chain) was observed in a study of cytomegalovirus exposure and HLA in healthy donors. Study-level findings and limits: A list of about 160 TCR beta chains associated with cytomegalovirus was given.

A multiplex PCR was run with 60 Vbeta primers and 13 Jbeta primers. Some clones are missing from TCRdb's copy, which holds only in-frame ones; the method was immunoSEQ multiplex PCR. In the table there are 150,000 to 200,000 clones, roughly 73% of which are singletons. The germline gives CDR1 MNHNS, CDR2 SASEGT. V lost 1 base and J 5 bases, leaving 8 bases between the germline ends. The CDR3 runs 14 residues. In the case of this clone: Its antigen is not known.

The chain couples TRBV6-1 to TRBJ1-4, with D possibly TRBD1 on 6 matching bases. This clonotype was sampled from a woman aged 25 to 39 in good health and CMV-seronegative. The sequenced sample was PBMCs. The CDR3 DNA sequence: TGTGCCAGCAGTGAAGAGGGGACAAATGAAAAACTGTTTTTT. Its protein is CASSEEGTNEKLFF.